What follows is one T cell receptor beta chain and its context. Clinical symptoms, serum thyroxine and TRAb, thyroid ultrasound and orbital computed tomography together formed the diagnostic basis. Extraction of PBMCs used roughly 9.6 ml of fresh peripheral blood. This record belongs to a study of T cells in Graves' hyperthyroidism and ophthalmopathy. CDR3 length equals 15 residues. The V segment lost 4 bases and the J segment 5 bases; nucleotides outside the gene matches: 11. Germline values: CDR1 SGHRS, CDR2 YFSETQ. What was amplified from RNA transcripts were TCR beta CDR3 regions. The HTBI primer set served for first-round RT-PCR of the TCR CDR3. A single record per CDR3 protein comes from TCRdb applying MiXCR to the multiplex PCR reads. The data contain almost 500,000 distinct CDR3 sequences, under 25% of them singletons.

The chain combines TRBV5-1 with TRBJ1-2; 7 nucleotides agree with TRBD1. The TCR was taken from a woman aged 70-85 years with Graves' ophthalmopathy. Sequencing input: blood. This CDR3 reads CASSGNRGLGYGYTF. The CDR3 coding sequence is TGCGCCAGCAGCGGAAACAGGGGACTAGGGTATGGCTACACCTTC.